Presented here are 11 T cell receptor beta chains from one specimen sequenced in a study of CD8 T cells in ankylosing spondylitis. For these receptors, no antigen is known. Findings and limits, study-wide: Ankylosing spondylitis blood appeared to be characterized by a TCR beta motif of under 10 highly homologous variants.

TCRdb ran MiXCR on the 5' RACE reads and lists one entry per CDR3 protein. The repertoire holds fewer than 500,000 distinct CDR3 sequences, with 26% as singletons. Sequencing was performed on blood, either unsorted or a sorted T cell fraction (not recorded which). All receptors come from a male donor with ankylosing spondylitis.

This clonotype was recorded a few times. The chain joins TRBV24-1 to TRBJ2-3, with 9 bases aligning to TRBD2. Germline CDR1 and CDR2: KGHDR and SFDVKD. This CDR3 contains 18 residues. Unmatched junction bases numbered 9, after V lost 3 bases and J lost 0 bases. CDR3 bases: TGTGCCACCAGTGATCCGCGCCCCACTAGCGGGAGCACAGATACGCAGTATTTT. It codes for CATSDPRPTSGSTDTQYF.

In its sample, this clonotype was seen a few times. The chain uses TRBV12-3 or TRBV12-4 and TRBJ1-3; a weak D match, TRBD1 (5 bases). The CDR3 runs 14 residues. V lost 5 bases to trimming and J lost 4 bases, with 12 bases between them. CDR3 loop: CASSAGEQGNTIYF. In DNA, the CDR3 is TGTGCCAGCAGTGCGGGGGAACAAGGAAACACCATATATTTT.

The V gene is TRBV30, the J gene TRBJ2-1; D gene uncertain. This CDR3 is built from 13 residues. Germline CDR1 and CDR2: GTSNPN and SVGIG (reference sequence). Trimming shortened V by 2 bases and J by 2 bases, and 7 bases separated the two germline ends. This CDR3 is CAWSRSAYNEQFF. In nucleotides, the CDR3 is TGTGCCTGGAGTCGGTCGGCCTACAATGAGCAGTTCTTC. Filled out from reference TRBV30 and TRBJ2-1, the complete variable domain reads SQTIHQWPATLVQPVGSPLSLECTVEGTSNPNLYWYRQAAGRGLQLLFYSVGIGQISSEVPQNLSASRPQDRQFILSSKKLLLSDSGFYLCAWSRSAYNEQFFGPGTRLTVL.

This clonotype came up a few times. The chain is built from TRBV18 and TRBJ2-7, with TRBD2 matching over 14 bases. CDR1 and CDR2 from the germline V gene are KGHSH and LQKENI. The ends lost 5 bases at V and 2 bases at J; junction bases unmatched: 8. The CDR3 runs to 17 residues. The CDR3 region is CASSSGLAGGLTYEQYF. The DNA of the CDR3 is TGTGCCAGCTCAAGCGGACTAGCGGGAGGATTAACCTACGAGCAGTACTTC. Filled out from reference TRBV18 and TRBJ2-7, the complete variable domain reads NAGVMQNPRHLVRRRGQEARLRCSPMKGHSHVYWYRQLPEEGLKFMVYLQKENIIDESGMPKERFSAEFPKEGPSILRIQQVVRGDSAAYFCASSSGLAGGLTYEQYFGPGTRLTVT.

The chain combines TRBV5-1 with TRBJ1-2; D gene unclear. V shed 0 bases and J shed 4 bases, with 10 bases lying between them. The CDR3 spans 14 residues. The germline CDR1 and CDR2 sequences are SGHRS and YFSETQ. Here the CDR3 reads CASSLVLGSYGYTF. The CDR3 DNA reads TGCGCCAGCAGCTTGGTGTTGGGCAGCTATGGCTACACCTTC.

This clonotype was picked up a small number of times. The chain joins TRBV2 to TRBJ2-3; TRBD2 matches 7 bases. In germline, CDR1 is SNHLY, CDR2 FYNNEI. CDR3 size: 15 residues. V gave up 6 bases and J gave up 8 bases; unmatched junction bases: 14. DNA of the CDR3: TGTGCCAGCAGCGTTCAGGGAGGGATACTCAGTACGCAGTATTTT. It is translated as CASSVQGGILSTQYF. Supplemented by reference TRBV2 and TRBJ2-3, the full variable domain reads EPEVTQTPSHQVTQMGQEVILRCVPISNHLYFYWYRQILGQKVEFLVSFYNNEISEKSEIFDDQFSVERPDGSNFTLKIRSTKLEDSAMYFCASSVQGGILSTQYFGPGTRLTVL.

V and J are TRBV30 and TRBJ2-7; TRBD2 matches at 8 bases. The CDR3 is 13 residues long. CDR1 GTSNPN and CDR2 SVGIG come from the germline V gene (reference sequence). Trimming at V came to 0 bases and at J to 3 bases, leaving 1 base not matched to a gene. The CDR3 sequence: CAWSVSGSYEQYV. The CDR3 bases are TGTGCCTGGAGTGTCAGCGGGAGCTACGAGCAGTACGTC.

CDR3 in amino acids: CASRGTGAYEQYF. The CDR3 coding sequence is TGCGCCAGCAGAGGGACAGGAGCCTACGAGCAGTACTTC. This chain joins TRBV5-1 and TRBJ2-7; 8 nucleotides agree with TRBD1. Trimming removed 5 bases from V and 2 bases from J; junction bases left unmatched: 3. Germline V gene data show CDR1 as SGHRS and CDR2 as YFSETQ. The CDR3 consists of 13 residues.

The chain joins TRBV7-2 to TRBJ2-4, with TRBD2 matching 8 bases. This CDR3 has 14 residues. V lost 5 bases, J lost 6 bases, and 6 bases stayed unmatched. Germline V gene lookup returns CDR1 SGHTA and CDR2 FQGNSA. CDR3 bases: TGTGCCAGCAGCCCATTGACTAGCGCAAACATTCAGTACTTC. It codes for CASSPLTSANIQYF.

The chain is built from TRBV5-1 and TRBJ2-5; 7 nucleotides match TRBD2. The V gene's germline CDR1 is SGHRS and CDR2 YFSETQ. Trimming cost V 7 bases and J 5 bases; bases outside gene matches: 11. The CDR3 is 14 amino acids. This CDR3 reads CASGGGAPRETQYF. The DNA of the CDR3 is TGCGCCAGCGGGGGGGGAGCCCCCCGGGAGACCCAGTACTTC. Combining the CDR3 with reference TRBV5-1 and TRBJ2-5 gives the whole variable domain KAGVTQTPRYLIKTRGQQVTLSCSPISGHRSVSWYQQTPGQGLQFLFEYFSETQRNKGNFPGRFSGRQFSNSRSEMNVSTLELGDSALYLCASGGGAPRETQYFGPGTRLLVL.

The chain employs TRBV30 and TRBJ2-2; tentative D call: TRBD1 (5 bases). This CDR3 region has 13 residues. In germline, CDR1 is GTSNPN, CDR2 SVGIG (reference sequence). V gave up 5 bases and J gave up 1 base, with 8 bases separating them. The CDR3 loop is CAWDRVNTGELFF. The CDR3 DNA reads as TGTGCCTGGGACAGAGTGAACACCGGGGAGCTGTTTTTT.